Below, 21 T cell receptor beta chains from the same sample are listed, as sequenced in a study of vaccination and CD4 T cells after COVID-19. Sequence data for DNA of cultured CD4+ T cells were generated by the Oncomine TCR Beta short-read assay. TCRdb called the PCR reads again in MiXCR, with one record for every CDR3 protein. The sample records 15,000 to 25,000 distinct CDR3 sequences, 45% to 50% being singletons. Treatment described: roughly 10-day PBMC culture with coronavirus spike peptide pools or control peptides (ViraFEST assay). These receptors' antigens are unknown. The source material was CD4+ T cells from blood, cultured in vitro, sampled before SARS-CoV-2 vaccination. The receptor set was obtained from a human donor who had recovered from COVID-19.

The genes are TRBV28 and TRBJ1-2; D possibly corresponds to TRBD1 (5 bases). There are 14 residues in the CDR3. V was pared by 2 bases and J by 5 bases, with 12 bases between. CDR1 is MDHEN and CDR2 is SYDVKM in the germline V gene. As DNA, the CDR3 is TGTGCCAGCAGTTTACCCCTTCAGGGATATGGCTACACCTTC. The encoded protein is CASSLPLQGYGYTF.

The chain has TRBV12-3 or TRBV12-4 and TRBJ1-1; no clear D gene. V was trimmed by 1 base and J by 1 base, leaving 4 bases between them. This CDR3 has 13 amino acids. Written as DNA, the CDR3 is TGTGCCAGCAGTTTAGTGGGGAACACTGAAGCTTTCTTT. This translates into CASSLVGNTEAFF.

The V and J genes are TRBV5-1 and TRBJ1-6; D is undetermined. The CDR3 length is 13 residues. V gave up 4 bases and J gave up 8 bases, with 10 bases separating them. Per germline, CDR1 SGHRS and CDR2 YFSETQ. CDR3 sequence: CASSPVPDSPLHF. The CDR3 DNA is TGCGCCAGCAGCCCGGTCCCAGATTCACCCCTCCACTTT.

The chain is built from TRBV12-3 or TRBV12-4 and TRBJ2-3; no reliable D call. This CDR3 comprises 15 residues. V lost 2 bases to trimming and J lost 0 bases, with 9 bases between them. Here the CDR3 DNA reads TGTGCCAGCAGTTTACCGGCAGTCAGCACAGATACGCAGTATTTT. Translated, it gives CASSLPAVSTDTQYF.

The J gene is TRBJ2-3, the V gene TRBV5-4; D is unclear. The CDR3 covers 13 residues. V was cut by 3 bases and J by 5 bases, with 10 bases left in between. Germline loops: CDR1 SGHNT, CDR2 YYREEE (reference sequence). The CDR3 nucleotides read TGTGCCAGCAGCTCCCGATGGGGAGATACGCAGTATTTT. Translating gives CASSSRWGDTQYF.

This chain connects TRBV6-2 or TRBV6-3 to TRBJ1-1; 9 positions agree with TRBD1. There are 17 residues in the CDR3. V shed 2 bases and J 5 bases; nucleotides not matched to a gene: 12. Germline CDR1 reads MNHEY; CDR2 reads SVGEGT. In DNA, the CDR3 is TGTGCCAGCAGTTACGAGGGGACAGGGACCTTAGAGACTGAAGCTTTCTTT. The encoded protein is CASSYEGTGTLETEAFF.

The chain joins TRBV7-2 to TRBJ1-1; D remains ambiguous. The V and J ends lost 2 bases and 3 bases respectively, with 13 bases between them. The germline V gene encodes CDR1 SGHTA and CDR2 FQGNSA. This CDR3 region has 15 residues. This CDR3 reads CASSLSSSVYTEAFF. CDR3 coding DNA: TGTGCCAGCAGCTTATCCAGTTCAGTATACACTGAAGCTTTCTTT.

This clonotype was seen a few times. This chain joins TRBV15 and TRBJ2-6; D gene uncertain. Germline assignment: CDR1 LNHNV and CDR2 YYDKDF (reference sequence). This CDR3 has 17 amino acids. Trimming removed 0 bases from V and 4 bases from J, with 13 bases in between. CDR3 residues: CATSRDKSPQGANVLTF. The CDR3 DNA reads TGTGCCACCAGCAGAGATAAATCCCCCCAGGGGGCCAACGTCCTGACTTTC.

V usage is TRBV28 and J usage is TRBJ2-3, with TRBD2 identical over 14 bases. The V segment lost 10 bases and the J segment 4 bases; nucleotides outside the gene matches: 10. Germline lookup yields CDR1 MDHEN and CDR2 SYDVKM. The CDR3 is 16 amino acids. CDR3 nucleotides: TGTGCCAACAGCCCGGGACTAGCGGGAGAGTCAGATACGCAGTATTTT. Protein: CANSPGLAGESDTQYF.

V usage is TRBV9 and J usage is TRBJ1-2, with D uncertain. Germline V gene sequence: CDR1 SGDLS, CDR2 YYNGEE. The ends were cut back, 0 bases at V and 8 bases at J, with 11 bases in the middle. There are 13 residues in the CDR3. For the CDR3, the DNA is TGTGCCAGCAGCGTAGTGGTCCCGGGGGGCTACACCTTC. It yields the protein CASSVVVPGGYTF.

This clonotype was counted only a few times. V gene TRBV7-6 combines with J gene TRBJ1-1; D is undetermined. V lost 0 bases, J lost 2 bases, and 10 bases lay in between. This CDR3 region has 15 residues. Germline CDR1 and CDR2: SGHVS and FNYEAQ. The CDR3 loop is CASSLAPTANTEAFF. The CDR3 nucleotides read TGTGCCAGCAGCTTAGCCCCAACAGCAAACACTGAAGCTTTCTTT.

The chain combines TRBV7-9 with TRBJ1-2; 11 positions agree with TRBD1. With V trimmed by 4 bases and J by 8 bases, 15 bases remained unmatched. The length of the CDR3 is 17 residues. Looked up from germline, CDR1 is SEHNR and CDR2 is FQNEAQ (reference sequence). For the CDR3, the DNA is TGTGCCAGCAGCTCTACGGGGAGGACAGGGGGCAGCGAGGGCTACACCTTC. Translating gives CASSSTGRTGGSEGYTF.

This clonotype showed up just a few times. The CDR3 loop reads CASSRSGGTNNEQFF. In DNA form, the CDR3 reads TGTGCCAGCAGTCGTAGCGGGGGAACTAACAATGAGCAGTTCTTC. The V and J genes are TRBV6-1 and TRBJ2-1; TRBD2 matches 9 bases. The trim removed 5 bases at V and 5 bases at J, leaving 7 bases unmatched. The germline CDR1 and CDR2 sequences are MNHNS and SASEGT. This CDR3 comprises 15 residues.

V and J are TRBV19 and TRBJ2-5; tentative D call: TRBD1 (6 bases). CDR3 size: 16 residues. Trimming shortened V by 6 bases and J by 4 bases, and 21 bases separated the two germline ends. CDR1 is LNHDA, CDR2 SQIVND, per germline (reference sequence). This CDR3 reads CASSSIRTEGVETQYF. Written as DNA, the CDR3 is TGTGCCAGTAGCTCGATCCGGACAGAGGGGGTAGAGACCCAGTACTTC.

This clonotype has only a few counts. The V gene is TRBV20-1, the J gene TRBJ2-3; 11 bases line up with TRBD2. The germline CDR1 and CDR2 sequences are DFQATT and SNEGSKA (reference sequence). The CDR3 length is 16 residues. J lost 0 bases, V lost 3 bases, and 5 bases had no gene match. As DNA, the CDR3 is TGCAGTGCTAGGATGGGACTAGCGGAAAGCACAGATACGCAGTATTTT. Amino acid sequence: CSARMGLAESTDTQYF.

This sequence joins TRBV7-9 and TRBJ1-5; possibly TRBD1 for D (5 bases). V was shortened by 4 bases and J by 2 bases, with 36 bases between the two germline ends. This CDR3 spans 23 amino acids. CDR1 and CDR2 from the germline V gene are SEHNR and FQNEAQ (reference sequence). Written as DNA, the CDR3 is TGTGCCAGCAGCTCGAAACCGGGACTTAGAACGATTCTTGTATTCTCGGGCAATCAGCCCCAGCATTTT. It specifies CASSSKPGLRTILVFSGNQPQHF.

The chain couples TRBV7-8 to TRBJ1-5; D not certain. From germline, CDR1 is SGHVS and CDR2 FQNEAQ. The CDR3 totals 16 residues. V dropped 2 bases and J dropped 0 bases, with 11 bases sitting between them. The CDR3 region is CASSLRPAYSNQPQHF. The CDR3 DNA reads TGTGCCAGCAGCTTAAGGCCGGCCTATAGCAATCAGCCCCAGCATTTT.

The genes are TRBV27 and TRBJ1-4; D might be TRBD1 (5 bases). Per the germline V gene, CDR1 is MNHEY and CDR2 is SMNVEV (reference sequence). The CDR3 consists of 14 residues. Trimming removed 6 bases at V and 5 bases at J, with 13 bases between. This chain's CDR3 is CASSSSGGNEKLFF. In nucleotides, the CDR3 is TGTGCCAGCAGCTCCTCGGGGGGGAATGAAAAACTGTTTTTT.

In its sample, this clonotype was seen a few times. The chain combines TRBV7-6 with TRBJ1-1; 9 bases align to TRBD1. The J segment lost 2 bases and the V segment lost 2 bases, leaving 6 bases of the junction unmatched. The CDR3 is 16 amino acids. CDR1 SGHVS and CDR2 FNYEAQ come from the germline V gene. CDR3 sequence: CASSLNRGRGNTEAFF. CDR3 in DNA: TGTGCCAGCAGCTTAAACAGGGGGCGAGGAAACACTGAAGCTTTCTTT.

The V call is TRBV5-6, the J call TRBJ1-2, with unresolved D. There are 15 residues in the CDR3. Germline assignment: CDR1 SGHDT and CDR2 YYEEEE. V was trimmed by 0 bases and J by 4 bases, leaving 13 bases between them. The CDR3 region is CASSLVRKPLYGYTF. Written as DNA, the CDR3 is TGTGCCAGCAGCTTGGTTCGGAAGCCCCTCTATGGCTACACCTTC.

This sequence joins TRBV7-2 and TRBJ2-7; possible D gene TRBD1, 6 bases. The CDR3 runs 15 residues. V was pared by 1 base and J by 2 bases, with 12 bases between. Germline values: CDR1 SGHTA, CDR2 FQGNSA. The CDR3 DNA is TGTGCCAGCAGCTTAGGGACAGCCTTCACCTACGAGCAGTACTTC. Translated, it gives CASSLGTAFTYEQYF.